This is a list of T cell receptor beta chains from one sample in a study of blood T cell repertoires in COVID-19. Only in-frame clones appear in the TCRdb table, and some are missing; sequencing was by immunoSEQ multiplex PCR. The sample consists of about 150,000 clones, about four fifths of them appearing once. The sequencing sample was made of peripheral blood. These receptors all come from a man between 25 and 39 years old with COVID-19, enrolled during active disease. The CDR3 runs from the conserved cysteine through the conserved F or W. Fields, in order: V gene, clone size, D gene, J gene, CDR3 DNA, CDR3 protein. D genes are given only for firm matches. Where a row states a size, it is once, few, many or the class of an expanded clone; other rows omit it.

V gene: TRBV5-1; clone size: .; D gene: .; J gene: TRBJ2-1; CDR3 DNA: TGCGCCAGCCGTGGGAGCGGCGACAATGAGCAGTTCTTC; CDR3 protein: CASRGSGDNEQFF
V gene: TRBV6-5; clone size: .; D gene: .; J gene: TRBJ1-6; CDR3 DNA: TGTGCCAGCAGTTACTCAAATGCCGTCGGCCTCCACTTT; CDR3 protein: CASSYSNAVGLHF
V gene: TRBV7-9; clone size: .; D gene: .; J gene: TRBJ1-5; CDR3 DNA: .; CDR3 protein: CASSISGDFRGNQPQHF
V gene: TRBV30; clone size: .; D gene: TRBD1; J gene: TRBJ1-3; CDR3 DNA: TGTGCCTGGAGTCTGGGACAGGGGGCATTCAGCTCTGGAAACACCATATATTTT; CDR3 protein: CAWSLGQGAFSSGNTIYF
V gene: TRBV2; clone size: .; D gene: .; J gene: TRBJ2-5; CDR3 DNA: TGTGCCAGCAGTGATCGAGAGACCCAGTACTTC; CDR3 protein: CASSDRETQYF
V gene: TRBV3-1/TRBV3-2; clone size: .; D gene: .; J gene: TRBJ2-5; CDR3 DNA: TGTGCCAGCAGCCCAGGTTATAACATCGAGACCCAGTACTTC; CDR3 protein: CASSPGYNIETQYF
V gene: TRBV6-6; clone size: .; D gene: .; J gene: TRBJ2-7; CDR3 DNA: TGTGCCAGCAGTTTCACAGGGTCCTCCTACGAGCAGTACTTC; CDR3 protein: CASSFTGSSYEQYF
V gene: TRBV20-1; clone size: .; D gene: TRBD2; J gene: TRBJ2-1; CDR3 DNA: TGCAGTGCTAGTACGAGCGGGAGCTACTACAATGAGCAGTTCTTC; CDR3 protein: CSASTSGSYYNEQFF
V gene: TRBV10-3; clone size: .; D gene: .; J gene: TRBJ1-1; CDR3 DNA: TGTGCCACCCGGTTAGGACAGACGAACACTGAAGCTTTCTTT; CDR3 protein: CATRLGQTNTEAFF
V gene: TRBV7-2; clone size: few; D gene: .; J gene: TRBJ1-1; CDR3 DNA: TGTGCCAGCAGCGGGGGGGCAAGGGCGGAGAACACTGAAGCTTTCTTT; CDR3 protein: CASSGGARAENTEAFF
V gene: TRBV7-8; clone size: .; D gene: .; J gene: TRBJ2-1; CDR3 DNA: TGTGCCAGCAGCTTTGGGGGAGGCCTGGGGAATGAGCAGTTCTTC; CDR3 protein: CASSFGGGLGNEQFF
V gene: TRBV21-1; clone size: .; D gene: .; J gene: TRBJ2-3; CDR3 DNA: TGTGCCAGCAGCTTGGGGCCGAGCGGGAGGGCCCAACCAGATACGCAGTATTTT; CDR3 protein: CASSLGPSGRAQPDTQYF
V gene: TRBV2; clone size: .; D gene: .; J gene: TRBJ1-1; CDR3 DNA: TGTGCCAGCAGTTCCGAGACAAACACTGAAGCTTTCTTT; CDR3 protein: CASSSETNTEAFF
V gene: TRBV5-1; clone size: .; D gene: TRBD1; J gene: TRBJ2-2; CDR3 DNA: TGCGCCAGCAGCAAACTGACAGGGGGCACCGGGGAGCTGTTTTTT; CDR3 protein: CASSKLTGGTGELFF
V gene: TRBV7-2; clone size: .; D gene: TRBD1; J gene: TRBJ2-7; CDR3 DNA: TGTGCCAGCAGCATGGGGACAGCGACCTACGAGCAGTACTTC; CDR3 protein: CASSMGTATYEQYF
V gene: TRBV6-6; clone size: .; D gene: .; J gene: TRBJ2-3; CDR3 DNA: TGTGCCAGCAGTATCCGGGAGTTAGATACGCAGTATTTT; CDR3 protein: CASSIRELDTQYF
V gene: TRBV20-1; clone size: .; D gene: .; J gene: TRBJ2-1; CDR3 DNA: TGCAGTGCTAGTTCCCAGAATCGACTGAACAATGAGCAGTTCTTC; CDR3 protein: CSASSQNRLNNEQFF
V gene: TRBV6-1; clone size: .; D gene: .; J gene: TRBJ1-4; CDR3 DNA: TGTGCCAGCAGTGAAGCGGCGAGGGCAACTAATGAAAAACTGTTTTTT; CDR3 protein: CASSEAARATNEKLFF
V gene: TRBV27; clone size: .; D gene: TRBD2; J gene: TRBJ2-5; CDR3 DNA: TGTGCCAGCAGTTCCCCCGCGGGAGCGAAAAGGGAGACCCAGTACTTC; CDR3 protein: CASSSPAGAKRETQYF
V gene: TRBV6-2/TRBV6-3; clone size: .; D gene: .; J gene: TRBJ2-7; CDR3 DNA: TGTGCCAGCAGACCTGGGGGGGGGCACGAGCAGTACTTC; CDR3 protein: CASRPGGGHEQYF
V gene: TRBV20-1; clone size: .; D gene: TRBD1; J gene: TRBJ1-2; CDR3 DNA: TGCAGTGCTAGTGGACAGGGAAATTTGTATGGCTACACCTTC; CDR3 protein: CSASGQGNLYGYTF
V gene: TRBV5-8; clone size: .; D gene: TRBD2; J gene: TRBJ2-2; CDR3 DNA: TGTGCCAGCAGTCTTAGCGGGAGGGAGGCTCCGAACACCGGGGAGCTGTTTTTT; CDR3 protein: CASSLSGREAPNTGELFF
V gene: TRBV5-4; clone size: .; D gene: TRBD1; J gene: TRBJ2-2; CDR3 DNA: TGTGCCAGCAGCCCCCGGGACAGGGCCTCCACCGGGGAGCTGTTTTTT; CDR3 protein: CASSPRDRASTGELFF
V gene: TRBV9; clone size: .; D gene: .; J gene: TRBJ2-7; CDR3 DNA: TGTGCCAGCAGCCTCCTGGGACAATTCGACGAGCAGTACTTC; CDR3 protein: CASSLLGQFDEQYF
V gene: TRBV2; clone size: once; D gene: TRBD1; J gene: TRBJ2-7; CDR3 DNA: TGTGCCAGCATCGAGAGCGGACAGGGATGGGGGCAGTACTTC; CDR3 protein: CASIESGQGWGQYF
V gene: TRBV28; clone size: .; D gene: .; J gene: TRBJ2-7; CDR3 DNA: TGTGCCAGCAGCTGGACAGCTTTGGGCGATTACGAGCAGTACTTC; CDR3 protein: CASSWTALGDYEQYF
V gene: TRBV27; clone size: .; D gene: .; J gene: TRBJ2-5; CDR3 DNA: TGTGCCAGCAGCCGGCGGAGGGAGGAGACCCAGTACTTC; CDR3 protein: CASSRRREETQYF